Shown below are 25 T cell receptor beta chains from a single sample sequenced in a study of cytomegalovirus exposure and HLA in healthy donors. Primers for the PCR totalled 60 Vbeta and 13 Jbeta. The table came from immunoSEQ multiplex PCR; TCRdb's copy has only in-frame clones and leaves some out. The data hold about 120,000 clones, with around three quarters observed a single time. What was sequenced was PBMCs. These receptors all come from a woman between 45 and 65 years old in good health and CMV-seronegative.

This chain links TRBV18 with TRBJ2-3; a weak D match, TRBD1 (6 bases). Per germline, CDR1 KGHSH and CDR2 LQKENI. CDR3 length: 15 amino acids. Trimming removed 1 base at V and 2 bases at J, with 10 bases between. The DNA for the CDR3 is TGTGCCAGCTCACCACGGACAGATAACACAGATACGCAGTATTTT. Its protein is CASSPRTDNTDTQYF.

V gene TRBV10-3 combines with J gene TRBJ2-1; 7 bases align to TRBD2. This CDR3 comprises 16 residues. From germline, CDR1 is ENHRY and CDR2 SYGVKD. Losses at the gene ends were 7 bases for V and 0 bases for J; bases not matched to a gene: 9. The CDR3 loop is CAITVGGGSSYNEQFF. CDR3 bases: TGTGCCATCACCGTTGGCGGGGGTAGCTCCTACAATGAGCAGTTCTTC.

The chain carries TRBV29-1 and TRBJ2-1, with a weak D call TRBD1 (6 bases). Looked up from germline, CDR1 is SQVTM and CDR2 is ANQGSEA. The CDR3 sequence is 19 residues long. The germline V and J ends were trimmed by 1 base and 7 bases, with 29 bases remaining between them. CDR3: CSVEGGAGPGVFYGNEQFF. The CDR3 DNA reads TGCAGCGTTGAAGGAGGGGCCGGCCCAGGGGTCTTCTATGGTAATGAGCAGTTCTTC.

The chain joins TRBV2 to TRBJ2-3; 12 bases are a match to TRBD2. CDR3 length: 21 residues. Germline V lookup: CDR1 SNHLY, CDR2 FYNNEI. V lost 4 bases to trimming and J lost 0 bases; unmatched junction nucleotides: 17. Written as DNA, the CDR3 is TGTGCCAGCAGTGCTCGAAAAGGGACTAGCGGGTGGCCAACAAGCACAGATACGCAGTATTTT. Protein sequence: CASSARKGTSGWPTSTDTQYF.

The rearrangement links TRBV7-2 to TRBJ1-3, with TRBD1 identical over 7 bases. There are 17 residues in the CDR3. In germline, CDR1 is SGHTA, CDR2 FQGNSA. With V trimmed by 3 bases and J by 0 bases, 8 bases remained unmatched. CDR3: CASSLETGTFSGNTIYF. The DNA for the CDR3 is TGTGCCAGCAGCTTGGAGACAGGGACCTTCTCTGGAAACACCATATATTTT. The variable domain in full, completed from reference TRBV7-2 and TRBJ1-3, reads GAGVSQSPSNKVTEKGKDVELRCDPISGHTALYWYRQSLGQGLEFLIYFQGNSAPDKSGLPSDRFSAERTGGSVSTLTIQRTQQEDSAVYLCASSLETGTFSGNTIYFGEGSWLTVV.

This chain uses TRBV9 with TRBJ2-5; TRBD2 matches 13 bases. CDR1 is SGDLS and CDR2 is YYNGEE in the germline V gene. The CDR3 length is 16 residues. With 3 bases clipped from V and 3 bases from J, the junction kept 5 bases outside the gene matches. The CDR3 bases are TGTGCCAGCAGCGGGGGACTAGCGGGATATGAAGAGACCCAGTACTTC. Translating it yields CASSGGLAGYEETQYF.

V and J are TRBV27 and TRBJ2-1; weak D call: TRBD1 (6 bases). V dropped 1 base and J dropped 9 bases, with 16 bases sitting between them. Germline lookup yields CDR1 MNHEY and CDR2 SMNVEV (reference sequence). This CDR3 spans 15 amino acids. The CDR3 nucleotides read TGTGCCAGCAGTTTATGGGGGCCCCGGGATGCTGAGCAGTTCTTC. It specifies CASSLWGPRDAEQFF.

In this sample, this clone turned up a few times. This rearrangement joins TRBV30 to TRBJ1-3, with TRBD1 identical over 8 bases. The germline V gene has CDR1 GTSNPN and CDR2 SVGIG (reference sequence). The CDR3 is 14 residues long. The V segment lost 5 bases and the J segment 2 bases; nucleotides outside the gene matches: 5. This CDR3 is CAWGQGGTGNTIYF. CDR3 DNA: TGTGCCTGGGGACAGGGAGGAACTGGAAACACCATATATTTT.

This rearrangement joins TRBV30 to TRBJ2-1; 8 nucleotides align to TRBD2. CDR1 is GTSNPN and CDR2 is SVGIG in the germline V gene (reference sequence). With 3 bases clipped from V and 10 bases from J, the junction kept 11 bases outside the gene matches. The CDR3 consists of 14 residues. CDR3 loop: CAWRIAGTRGEQFF. The DNA for the CDR3 is TGTGCCTGGAGAATTGCCGGGACTAGGGGCGAGCAGTTCTTC. The whole variable domain, remainder taken from reference TRBV30 and TRBJ2-1, is SQTIHQWPATLVQPVGSPLSLECTVEGTSNPNLYWYRQAAGRGLQLLFYSVGIGQISSEVPQNLSASRPQDRQFILSSKKLLLSDSGFYLCAWRIAGTRGEQFFGPGTRLTVL.

The V call is TRBV29-1, the J call TRBJ2-3, with 8 bases aligning to TRBD2. Germline V gene sequence: CDR1 SQVTM, CDR2 ANQGSEA. Trimming cost V 7 bases and J 4 bases; bases outside gene matches: 7. This CDR3 spans 13 amino acids. The CDR3 DNA follows: TGCAGCGCCTCAGCGGGAGCAGCAGATACGCAGTATTTT. This codes for CSASAGAADTQYF.

This chain connects TRBV18 to TRBJ1-5; TRBD1 is a possible D gene (5 bases). CDR1 KGHSH and CDR2 LQKENI come from the germline V gene. This CDR3 has 14 residues. Trimming took 2 bases from V and 7 from J, leaving 12 bases between them. This CDR3 is CASSPSGGGQPQHF. The CDR3, as DNA: TGTGCCAGCTCACCATCCGGGGGTGGCCAGCCCCAGCATTTT. The full variable domain, rest sourced from reference TRBV18 and TRBJ1-5, is NAGVMQNPRHLVRRRGQEARLRCSPMKGHSHVYWYRQLPEEGLKFMVYLQKENIIDESGMPKERFSAEFPKEGPSILRIQQVVRGDSAAYFCASSPSGGGQPQHFGDGTRLSIL.

The chain carries TRBV4-2 and TRBJ1-1, with TRBD1 matching 7 bases. This CDR3 has 17 residues. Germline trimming cut 2 bases from V and 1 base from J; bases unmatched to any gene: 10. Germline V gene data show CDR1 as LGHNA and CDR2 as YNFKEQ. CDR3 nucleotide sequence: TGTGCCAGCAGCCAACCAATCCGGGGACAGAAGAACACTGAAGCTTTCTTT. Its protein is CASSQPIRGQKNTEAFF.

The chain is built from TRBV29-1 and TRBJ1-2; 8 nucleotides align to TRBD1. J gave up 4 bases and V 4 bases, and 8 bases lay outside the gene matches. The germline V gene has CDR1 SQVTM and CDR2 ANQGSEA. This CDR3 has 14 amino acids. The CDR3 nucleotides are TGCAGCGTTGGTGGACAGGGAGTTAGCTATGGCTACACCTTC. Translated, it gives CSVGGQGVSYGYTF.

Worth noting for this clone: Within the sample, other DNA sequences also encode this same CDR3. The chain joins TRBV19 to TRBJ2-7; TRBD1 is a possible D gene (6 bases). Germline V gene data show CDR1 as LNHDA and CDR2 as SQIVND (reference sequence). CDR3 length equals 12 residues. Trimming took off 6 bases at V and 1 base at J, with 7 bases between the two ends. The CDR3 sequence: CASSDRSYEQYF. Here the CDR3 DNA reads TGTGCCAGTAGCGACAGGTCCTACGAGCAGTACTTC.

V is TRBV7-3 and J is TRBJ2-4, with a tentative D call TRBD2 (5 bases). The ends were cut back, 2 bases at V and 5 bases at J, with 7 bases in the middle. The CDR3 loop spans 13 amino acids. CDR1 and CDR2 from the germline V gene are SGHTA and FQGTGA. The CDR3 DNA is TGTGCCAGCAGCTTAGGGCGGGAAAACATTCAGTACTTC. Protein sequence: CASSLGRENIQYF.

V usage is TRBV6-1 and J usage is TRBJ2-1, with 7 nucleotides matching TRBD2. The germline CDR1 and CDR2 sequences are MNHNS and SASEGT. V lost 6 bases to trimming and J lost 5 bases; unmatched junction nucleotides: 10. This CDR3 is built from 15 residues. Written as DNA, the CDR3 is TGTGCCAGCAGCCCCCAAGCGGGAATTAACAATGAGCAGTTCTTC. This encodes CASSPQAGINNEQFF.

The chain employs TRBV18 and TRBJ2-1, with 7 nucleotides matching TRBD2. Per germline, CDR1 KGHSH and CDR2 LQKENI. V was clipped by 3 bases and J by 5 bases; unmatched bases: 4. This CDR3 region has 14 residues. CDR3 coding DNA: TGTGCCAGCTCACCGGGGGGGACGCACAATGAGCAGTTCTTC. Translating gives CASSPGGTHNEQFF.

There are a few counts of this clone. The chain joins TRBV7-9 to TRBJ2-7, with D perhaps TRBD2 (6 bases). Germline CDR1 and CDR2: SEHNR and FQNEAQ (reference sequence). The CDR3 contains 10 residues. In DNA, the CDR3 is TGTTCCCTGGGACTCTACGAGCAGTACTTC. Its translation: CSLGLYEQYF.

The genes are TRBV7-9 and TRBJ2-1; 9 bases are shared with TRBD1. V lost 3 bases and J lost 4; bases outside the gene matches: 4. Germline V gives CDR1 SEHNR, CDR2 FQNEAQ (reference sequence). The CDR3 is made up of 15 amino acids. In DNA form, the CDR3 reads TGTGCCAGCAGCTTGGGGACAGGGAGGTACAATGAGCAGTTCTTC. This codes for CASSLGTGRYNEQFF.

V usage is TRBV28 and J usage is TRBJ2-6; D is undetermined. CDR1 and CDR2 from the germline V gene are MDHEN and SYDVKM. This CDR3 is built from 15 residues. The ends were cut back, 5 bases at V and 0 bases at J, with 8 bases in the middle. In DNA form, the CDR3 reads TGTGCCAGCAGTGCAGTCCGCTCTGGGGCCAACGTCCTGACTTTC. Its protein product is CASSAVRSGANVLTF.

The chain joins TRBV28 to TRBJ2-7; TRBD1 matches 9 bases. CDR3 length equals 14 residues. Germline V gene data show CDR1 as MDHEN and CDR2 as SYDVKM. With V trimmed by 6 bases and J by 2 bases, 5 bases remained unmatched. The CDR3 DNA is TGTGCCAGCAGGAAGGGACAGGGTACCTACGAGCAGTACTTC. It is translated as CASRKGQGTYEQYF.

The gene calls are TRBV5-6 and TRBJ2-7; D is possibly TRBD1 (6 bases). CDR1 SGHDT and CDR2 YYEEEE come from the germline V gene. The V and J ends lost 0 bases and 9 bases respectively, with 10 bases between them. This CDR3 spans 12 amino acids. CDR3 nucleotides: TGTGCCAGCAGCTTGGCCCAGGGGTGGCAGTACTTC. Its translation is CASSLAQGWQYF.

This clone occurred a few times. The rearrangement joins TRBV7-3 to TRBJ2-1, with D perhaps matching TRBD1 (5 bases). The ends were cut back, 2 bases at V and 7 bases at J, with 24 bases in the middle. CDR1 is SGHTA, CDR2 FQGTGA, per germline. This CDR3 comprises 18 residues. The CDR3 here is CASSLALPSGYFANEQFF. The CDR3 DNA reads as TGTGCCAGCAGCTTAGCCCTCCCTTCAGGGTATTTCGCAAATGAGCAGTTCTTC.

This chain links TRBV7-9 with TRBJ2-3; TRBD2 agrees at 9 bases. V was pared by 3 bases and J by 4 bases, with 11 bases of the junction left unmatched. The CDR3 runs 17 residues. Germline V CDR1 and CDR2: SEHNR, FQNEAQ (reference sequence). CDR3 sequence: CASSLKMTSGFADTQYF. The CDR3 bases are TGTGCCAGCAGCTTGAAAATGACTAGCGGCTTTGCAGATACGCAGTATTTT.

CDR3 protein: CASGRQELYEQYF. The CDR3 DNA is TGTGCCAGCGGCCGACAGGAACTTTACGAGCAGTACTTC. This sequence joins TRBV21-1 and TRBJ2-7; the DNA was not used to check the table's D call, TRBD1. TRBV21-1 is designated a pseudogene. The CDR3 spans 13 residues.